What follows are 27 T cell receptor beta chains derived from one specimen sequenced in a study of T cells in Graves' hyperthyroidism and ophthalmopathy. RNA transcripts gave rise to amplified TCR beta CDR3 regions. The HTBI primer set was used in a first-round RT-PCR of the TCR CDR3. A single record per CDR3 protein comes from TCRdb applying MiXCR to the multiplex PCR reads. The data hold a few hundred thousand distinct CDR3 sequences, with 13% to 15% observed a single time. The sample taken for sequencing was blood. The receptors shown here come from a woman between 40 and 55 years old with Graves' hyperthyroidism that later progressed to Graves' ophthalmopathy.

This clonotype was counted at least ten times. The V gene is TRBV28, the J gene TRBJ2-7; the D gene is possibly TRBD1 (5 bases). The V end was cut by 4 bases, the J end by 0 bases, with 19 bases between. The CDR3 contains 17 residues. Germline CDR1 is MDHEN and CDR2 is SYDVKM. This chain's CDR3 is CASSSGLSRDSSYEQYF. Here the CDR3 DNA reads TGTGCCAGCAGTTCAGGATTAAGCAGGGATAGCTCCTACGAGCAGTACTTC.

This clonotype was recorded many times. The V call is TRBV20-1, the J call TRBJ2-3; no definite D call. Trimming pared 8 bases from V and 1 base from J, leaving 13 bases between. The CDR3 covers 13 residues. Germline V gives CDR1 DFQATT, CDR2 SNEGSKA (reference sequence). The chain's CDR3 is CSPLSPGTDTQYF. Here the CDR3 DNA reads TGCAGTCCGTTATCCCCGGGCACAGATACGCAGTATTTT.

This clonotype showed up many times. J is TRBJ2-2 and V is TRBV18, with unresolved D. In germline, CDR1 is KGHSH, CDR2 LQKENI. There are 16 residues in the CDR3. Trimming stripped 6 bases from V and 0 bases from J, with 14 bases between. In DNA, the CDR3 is TGTGCCAGCTCCTCTTTTCCACTCGCGAACACCGGGGAGCTGTTTTTT. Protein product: CASSSFPLANTGELFF.

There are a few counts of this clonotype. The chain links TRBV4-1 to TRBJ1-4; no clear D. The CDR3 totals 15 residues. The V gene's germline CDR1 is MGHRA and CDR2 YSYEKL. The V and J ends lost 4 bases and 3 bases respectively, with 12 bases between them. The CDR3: CASSLEWRPNEKLFF. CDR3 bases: TGCGCCAGCAGCCTAGAATGGAGGCCTAATGAAAAACTGTTTTTT.

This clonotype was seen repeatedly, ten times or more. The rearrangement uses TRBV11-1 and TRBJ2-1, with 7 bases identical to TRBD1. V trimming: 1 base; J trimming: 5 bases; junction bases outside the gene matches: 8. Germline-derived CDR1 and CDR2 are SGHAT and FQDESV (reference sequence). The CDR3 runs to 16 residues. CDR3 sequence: CASSLGVWDRNNEQFF. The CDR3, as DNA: TGTGCCAGCAGCTTAGGCGTATGGGACAGAAACAATGAGCAGTTCTTC. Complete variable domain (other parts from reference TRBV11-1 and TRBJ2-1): EAEVAQSPRYKITEKSQAVAFWCDPISGHATLYWYRQILGQGPELLVQFQDESVVDDSQLPKDRFSAERLKGVDSTLKIQPAELGDSAMYLCASSLGVWDRNNEQFFGPGTRLTVL.

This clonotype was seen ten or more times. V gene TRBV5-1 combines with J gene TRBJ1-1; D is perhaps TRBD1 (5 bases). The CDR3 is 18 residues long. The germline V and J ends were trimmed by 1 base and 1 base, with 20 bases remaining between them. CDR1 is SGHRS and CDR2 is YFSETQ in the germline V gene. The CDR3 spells CASSLSSGSGKPNTEAFF. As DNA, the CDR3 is TGCGCCAGCAGCTTGTCCTCCGGATCAGGGAAGCCGAACACTGAAGCTTTCTTT.

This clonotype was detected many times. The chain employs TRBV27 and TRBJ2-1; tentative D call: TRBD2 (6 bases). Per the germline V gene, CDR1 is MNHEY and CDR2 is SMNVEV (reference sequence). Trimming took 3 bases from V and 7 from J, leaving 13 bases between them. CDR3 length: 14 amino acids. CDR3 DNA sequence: TGTGCCAGCAGTTTGGGGGTAGCGGAAAATGAGCAGTTCTTC. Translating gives CASSLGVAENEQFF.

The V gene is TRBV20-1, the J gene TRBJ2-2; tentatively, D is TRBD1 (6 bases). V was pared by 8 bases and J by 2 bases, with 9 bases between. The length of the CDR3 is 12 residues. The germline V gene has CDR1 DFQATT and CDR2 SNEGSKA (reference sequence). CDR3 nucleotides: TGCAGTACACAGGGAAACACCGGGGAGCTGTTTTTT. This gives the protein CSTQGNTGELFF.

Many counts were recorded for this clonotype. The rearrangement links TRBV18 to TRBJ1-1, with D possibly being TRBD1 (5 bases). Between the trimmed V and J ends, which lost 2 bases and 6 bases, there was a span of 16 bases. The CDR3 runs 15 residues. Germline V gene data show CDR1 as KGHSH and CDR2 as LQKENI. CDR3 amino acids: CASSPGLLQGAEAFF. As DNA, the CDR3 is TGTGCCAGCTCACCAGGTCTTCTCCAGGGCGCTGAAGCTTTCTTT.

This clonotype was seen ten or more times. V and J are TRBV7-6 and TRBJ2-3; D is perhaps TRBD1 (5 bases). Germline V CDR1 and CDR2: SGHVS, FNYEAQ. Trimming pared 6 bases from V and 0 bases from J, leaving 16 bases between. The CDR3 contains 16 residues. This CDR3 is CASSSTVPLSTDTQYF. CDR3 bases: TGTGCCAGCAGTTCGACAGTACCACTAAGCACAGATACGCAGTATTTT.

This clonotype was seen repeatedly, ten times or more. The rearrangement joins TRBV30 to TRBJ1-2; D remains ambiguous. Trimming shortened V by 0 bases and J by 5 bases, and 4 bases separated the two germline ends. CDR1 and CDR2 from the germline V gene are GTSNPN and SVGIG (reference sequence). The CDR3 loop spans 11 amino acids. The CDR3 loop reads CAWSVLYGYTF. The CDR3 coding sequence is TGTGCCTGGAGTGTACTTTATGGCTACACCTTC.

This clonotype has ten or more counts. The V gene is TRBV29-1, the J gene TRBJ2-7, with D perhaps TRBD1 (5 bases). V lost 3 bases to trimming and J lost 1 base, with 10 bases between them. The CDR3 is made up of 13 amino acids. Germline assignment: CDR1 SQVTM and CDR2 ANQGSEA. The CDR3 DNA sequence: TGCAGCGTTGAGGTAGGGGATTCCTACGAGCAGTACTTC. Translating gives CSVEVGDSYEQYF.

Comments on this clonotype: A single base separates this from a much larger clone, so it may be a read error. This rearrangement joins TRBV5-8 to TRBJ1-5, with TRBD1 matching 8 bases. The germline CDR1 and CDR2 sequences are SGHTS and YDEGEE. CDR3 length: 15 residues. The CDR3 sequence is CAISRTGPSRQPQHF. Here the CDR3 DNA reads TGTGCCATCAGCAGGACAGGGCCTAGCAGGCAGCCCCAGCATTTT.

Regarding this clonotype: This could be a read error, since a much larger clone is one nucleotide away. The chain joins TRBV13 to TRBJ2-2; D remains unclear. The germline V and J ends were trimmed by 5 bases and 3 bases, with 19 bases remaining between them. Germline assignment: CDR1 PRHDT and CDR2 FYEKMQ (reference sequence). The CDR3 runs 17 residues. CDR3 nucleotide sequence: TGTGCCAGCAGCCCGCGAATCACAGAGACGGACACCGGGGAGCTGTTTTTT. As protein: CASSPRITETDTGELFF.

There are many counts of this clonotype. CDR3 amino acids: CASSLTGNNQPQHF. The DNA for the CDR3 is TGTGCCAGTAGCCTAACAGGTAACAATCAGCCCCAGCATTTT. The V gene is TRBV2, the J gene TRBJ1-5; D is possibly TRBD1 (5 bases). Trimming cost V 9 bases and J 3 bases, with 15 bases left between them. This CDR3 has 14 residues. Germline-derived CDR1 and CDR2 are SNHLY and FYNNEI.

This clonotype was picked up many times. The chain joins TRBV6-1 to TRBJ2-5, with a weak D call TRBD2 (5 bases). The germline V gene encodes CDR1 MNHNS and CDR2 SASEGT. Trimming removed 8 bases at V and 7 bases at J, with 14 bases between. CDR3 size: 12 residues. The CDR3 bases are TGTGCCAGCCGCCCGGGATCAGGGACCCAGTACTTC. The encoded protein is CASRPGSGTQYF.

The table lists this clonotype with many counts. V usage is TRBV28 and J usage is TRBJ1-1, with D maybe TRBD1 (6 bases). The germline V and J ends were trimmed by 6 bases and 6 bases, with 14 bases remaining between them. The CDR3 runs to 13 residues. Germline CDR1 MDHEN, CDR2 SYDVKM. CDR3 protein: CASSTTRGAEAFF. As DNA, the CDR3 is TGTGCCAGCAGCACGACGAGGGGGGCTGAAGCTTTCTTT.

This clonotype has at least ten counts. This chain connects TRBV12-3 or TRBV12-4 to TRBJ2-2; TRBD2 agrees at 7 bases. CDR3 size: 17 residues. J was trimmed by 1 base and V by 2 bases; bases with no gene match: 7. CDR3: CASSLIPASGNTGELFF. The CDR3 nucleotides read TGTGCCAGCAGTTTAATCCCAGCTAGCGGGAACACCGGGGAGCTGTTTTTT.

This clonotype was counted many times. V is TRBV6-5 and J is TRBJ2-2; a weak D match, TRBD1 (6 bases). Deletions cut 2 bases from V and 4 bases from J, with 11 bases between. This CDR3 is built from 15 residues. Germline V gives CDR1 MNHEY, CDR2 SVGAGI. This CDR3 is CASSYTDRFTGELFF. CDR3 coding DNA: TGTGCCAGCAGTTACACGGACAGATTCACCGGGGAGCTGTTTTTT.

CDR3 region: CASSVGTNTYEQYF. CDR3 bases: TGCGCCAGCAGCGTCGGGACAAATACCTACGAGCAGTACTTC. This sequence joins TRBV5-1 and TRBJ2-7, with D possibly being TRBD1 (6 bases). The V gene lost 4 bases and the J gene lost 2 bases, with 13 bases spanning the gap. CDR3 length equals 14 residues. The V gene's germline CDR1 is SGHRS and CDR2 YFSETQ. The variable domain in full, completed from reference TRBV5-1 and TRBJ2-7, reads KAGVTQTPRYLIKTRGQQVTLSCSPISGHRSVSWYQQTPGQGLQFLFEYFSETQRNKGNFPGRFSGRQFSNSRSEMNVSTLELGDSALYLCASSVGTNTYEQYFGPGTRLTVT.

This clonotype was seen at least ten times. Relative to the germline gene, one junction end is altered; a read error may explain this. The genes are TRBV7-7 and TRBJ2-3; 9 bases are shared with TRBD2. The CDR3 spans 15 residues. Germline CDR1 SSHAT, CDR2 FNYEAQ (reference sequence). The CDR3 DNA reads TGTGCTAGCAGCTTAACGGGACTAGCCACAGATACGCAGTATTTT. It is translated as CASSLTGLATDTQYF.

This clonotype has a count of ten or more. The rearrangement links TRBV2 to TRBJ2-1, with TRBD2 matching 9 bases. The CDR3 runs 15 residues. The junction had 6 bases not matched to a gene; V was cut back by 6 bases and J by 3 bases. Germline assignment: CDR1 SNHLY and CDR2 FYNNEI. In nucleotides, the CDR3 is TGTGCCAGCAGCCTCCTAGCGGGACTCTACAATGAGCAGTTCTTC. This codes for CASSLLAGLYNEQFF.

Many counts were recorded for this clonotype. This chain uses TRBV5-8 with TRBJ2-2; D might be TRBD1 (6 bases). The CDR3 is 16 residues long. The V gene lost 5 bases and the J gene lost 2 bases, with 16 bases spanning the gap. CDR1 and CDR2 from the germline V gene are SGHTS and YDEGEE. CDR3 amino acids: CASREGVLLNTGELFF. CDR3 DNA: TGTGCCAGCAGAGAGGGGGTCCTCCTAAACACCGGGGAGCTGTTTTTT.

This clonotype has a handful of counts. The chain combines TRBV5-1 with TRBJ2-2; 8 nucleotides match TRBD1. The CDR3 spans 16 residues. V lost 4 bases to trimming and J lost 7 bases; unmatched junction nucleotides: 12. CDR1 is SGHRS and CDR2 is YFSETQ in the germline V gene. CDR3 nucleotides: TGCGCCAGCAGCCAGAGGACAGGGAGGTCCGGCGGGGAGCTGTTTTTT. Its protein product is CASSQRTGRSGGELFF.

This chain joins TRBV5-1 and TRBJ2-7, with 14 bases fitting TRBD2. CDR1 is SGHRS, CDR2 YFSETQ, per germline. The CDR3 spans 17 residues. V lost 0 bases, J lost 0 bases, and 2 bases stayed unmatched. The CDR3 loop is CASSLGGTSGSSYEQYF. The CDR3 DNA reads TGCGCCAGCAGCTTGGGCGGGACTAGCGGGAGCTCCTACGAGCAGTACTTC.

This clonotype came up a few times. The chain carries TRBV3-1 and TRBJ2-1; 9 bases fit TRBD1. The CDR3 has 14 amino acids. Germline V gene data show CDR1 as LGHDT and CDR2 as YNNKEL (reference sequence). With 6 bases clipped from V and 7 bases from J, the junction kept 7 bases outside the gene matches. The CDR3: CASSPTGGRNEQFF. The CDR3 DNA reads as TGTGCCAGCAGTCCGACAGGGGGTCGAAATGAGCAGTTCTTC.

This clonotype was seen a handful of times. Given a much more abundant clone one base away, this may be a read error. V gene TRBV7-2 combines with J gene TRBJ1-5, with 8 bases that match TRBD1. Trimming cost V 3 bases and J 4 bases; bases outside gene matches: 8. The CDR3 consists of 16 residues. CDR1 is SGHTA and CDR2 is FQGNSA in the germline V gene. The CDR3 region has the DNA TGTACCAGCAGCTTCGCAGAAGGACAGGGAAATCAGCCCCAGCATTTT. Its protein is CTSSFAEGQGNQPQHF. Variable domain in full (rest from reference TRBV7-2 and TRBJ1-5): GAGVSQSPSNKVTEKGKDVELRCDPISGHTALYWYRQSLGQGLEFLIYFQGNSAPDKSGLPSDRFSAERTGGSVSTLTIQRTQQEDSAVYLCTSSFAEGQGNQPQHFGDGTRLSIL.